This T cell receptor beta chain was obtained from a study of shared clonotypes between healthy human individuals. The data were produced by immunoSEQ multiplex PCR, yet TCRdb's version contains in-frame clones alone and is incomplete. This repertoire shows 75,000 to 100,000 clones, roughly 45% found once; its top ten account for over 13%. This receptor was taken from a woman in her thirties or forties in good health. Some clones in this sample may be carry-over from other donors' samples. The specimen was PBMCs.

Written as DNA, the CDR3 is TGCAGCGTTGAAGAGGGGGGCCGCTACGAGCAGTACTTC. Protein sequence: CSVEEGGRYEQYF. This chain uses TRBV29-1 with TRBJ2-7; either TRBD1 or TRBD2 may supply D (6 bases each). The CDR3 runs 13 residues. Deletions cut 0 bases from V and 3 bases from J, with 9 bases between. Germline assignment: CDR1 SQVTM and CDR2 ANQGSEA.